Shown below are 14 T cell receptor beta chains from a single sample sequenced in a study of T-cell memory formation after mild COVID-19. TCRdb used MiXCR to reprocess the 5' RACE reads, holding one entry per CDR3 protein. Here the sample spans 55,000 to 75,000 distinct CDR3 sequences, about 30% being singletons. The sequenced material came from PBMCs or a T cell subset sorted from them (not recorded which). Receptors originate from a man aged 18-30 years who had mild COVID-19 (a few samples of this study predate the infection). Cell type and time point are not known.

The V call is TRBV28, the J call TRBJ2-5, with 9 bases aligning to TRBD2. Trimming cost V 6 bases and J 7 bases; bases outside gene matches: 15. The CDR3 consists of 16 residues. The germline gives CDR1 MDHEN, CDR2 SYDVKM. CDR3 DNA sequence: TGTGCCAGCAGCCGGGGACTAGCAGCTCAGGAGTTGACCCAGTACTTC. Its protein is CASSRGLAAQELTQYF.

Sample share makes this clonotype large (0.1 to 1%). This CDR3 reads CASSLGLAGGNEQFF. The CDR3 coding sequence is TGTGCCAGCAGCTTAGGACTAGCGGGGGGCAATGAGCAGTTCTTC. V is TRBV7-2 and J is TRBJ2-1; 13 bases match TRBD2. CDR3 length: 15 residues. Per germline, CDR1 SGHTA and CDR2 FQGNSA. Trimming took 1 base from V and 6 from J; bases not matched to a gene: 0.

This clonotype was counted a few times. Here the CDR3 reads CASSLQQGIDYGYTF. The CDR3 DNA is TGCGCCAGCAGCCTCCAACAGGGTATCGACTATGGCTACACCTTC. The chain links TRBV4-1 to TRBJ1-2; the D gene is possibly TRBD1 (6 bases). The CDR3 runs to 15 residues. V was cut by 4 bases and J by 3 bases, with 15 bases left in between. Germline V CDR1 and CDR2: MGHRA, YSYEKL.

The chain combines TRBV12-5 with TRBJ1-2, with a possible D match to TRBD1 (6 bases). This CDR3 contains 14 residues. Germline lookup yields CDR1 LGHNT and CDR2 FRNRAP. V dropped 3 bases and J dropped 2 bases, with 10 bases sitting between them. CDR3 loop: CASGLAGVNYGYTF. The CDR3 region has the DNA TGTGCTAGTGGTTTAGCAGGGGTGAACTATGGCTACACCTTC.

The chain recombines TRBV20-1 with TRBJ2-7; perhaps TRBD2 as D (5 bases). The CDR3 runs to 13 residues. The V and J ends lost 0 bases and 2 bases respectively, with 8 bases between them. Germline CDR1 DFQATT, CDR2 SNEGSKA (reference sequence). The CDR3 region has the DNA TGCAGTGCTAGAGATCCCGGGGCCTACGAGCAGTACTTC. It is translated as CSARDPGAYEQYF.

The V call is TRBV7-9, the J call TRBJ2-5, with D unresolved. V lost 5 bases and J lost 4, with 8 bases in between. CDR3 length: 12 amino acids. CDR1 is SEHNR and CDR2 is FQNEAQ in the germline V gene (reference sequence). CDR3 sequence (DNA): TGTGCCAGCAGCCCCCTCCCAGAGACCCAGTACTTC. It is translated as CASSPLPETQYF.

The V call is TRBV29-1, the J call TRBJ2-7; no reliable D call. V gave up 4 bases and J gave up 0 bases, with 10 bases separating them. CDR3 length equals 13 residues. CDR1 is SQVTM, CDR2 ANQGSEA, per germline. CDR3 sequence: CSVVRPSSYEQYF. The CDR3, as DNA: TGCAGCGTTGTACGACCTAGCTCCTACGAGCAGTACTTC.

This clonotype turned up a few times. The rearrangement joins TRBV12-3 or TRBV12-4 to TRBJ2-1; 7 nucleotides match TRBD2. V gave up 4 bases and J gave up 10 bases; unmatched junction bases: 7. CDR3 length: 13 amino acids. The CDR3 loop is CASSSKRGFEQFF. As DNA, the CDR3 is TGTGCCAGCAGTTCAAAGCGGGGTTTCGAGCAGTTCTTC.

The rearrangement uses TRBV7-9 and TRBJ2-5; TRBD1 matches at 10 bases. The CDR3 has 14 amino acids. The germline CDR1 and CDR2 sequences are SEHNR and FQNEAQ (reference sequence). J was trimmed by 7 bases and V by 5 bases; bases with no gene match: 7. The CDR3 DNA sequence: TGTGCCAGCAGCATCGGACAGGGGGGCAGGACCCAGTACTTC. Translated, it gives CASSIGQGGRTQYF.

The rearrangement joins TRBV24-1 to TRBJ1-1; D call uncertain. This CDR3 spans 16 amino acids. Germline CDR1 reads KGHDR; CDR2 reads SFDVKD. V was cut by 9 bases and J by 0 bases, with 19 bases left in between. The chain's CDR3 is CATDREVYKMNTEAFF. CDR3 nucleotides: TGTGCCACCGACCGGGAGGTGTACAAAATGAACACTGAAGCTTTCTTT.

The V call is TRBV4-1, the J call TRBJ2-7, with D possibly TRBD1 on 7 matching bases. The germline V and J ends were trimmed by 3 bases and 3 bases, with 15 bases remaining between them. CDR1 is MGHRA, CDR2 YSYEKL, per germline. The CDR3 is 15 residues long. The CDR3 bases are TGCGCCAGCAGCCACCCAGACAGGGAGGACTACGAGCAGTACTTC. Translation: CASSHPDREDYEQYF.

The chain links TRBV7-2 to TRBJ2-6; D tentatively reads TRBD1 or TRBD2 (6 bases each). The ends were cut back, 8 bases at V and 4 bases at J, with 18 bases in the middle. Germline V CDR1 and CDR2: SGHTA, FQGNSA. CDR3 length: 16 amino acids. DNA for the CDR3: TGTGCCAGCCCCTTAGGTGGGGGGCGAGGGGCCAACGTCCTGACTTTC. Translation: CASPLGGGRGANVLTF.

CDR3 DNA sequence: TGTGCCAGCAGTTACCGAGGACAGGGGGCGCAGGATACGCAGTATTTT. Encoded protein: CASSYRGQGAQDTQYF. The chain uses TRBV6-2 or TRBV6-3 and TRBJ2-3; 11 bases are a match to TRBD1. Germline V gene lookup returns CDR1 MNHEY and CDR2 SVGEGT. The CDR3 runs 16 residues. V shed 2 bases, J shed 6 bases, and the junction held 7 bases outside the gene matches.

This clonotype showed up just a few times. The genes are TRBV5-1 and TRBJ2-3; 7 nucleotides match TRBD2. This CDR3 is built from 15 residues. Germline loops: CDR1 SGHRS, CDR2 YFSETQ. V shed 3 bases, J shed 6 bases, and the junction held 10 bases outside the gene matches. The CDR3 region is CASSSIERGSDTQYF. The DNA for the CDR3 is TGCGCCAGCAGCTCTATAGAGCGGGGAAGCGATACGCAGTATTTT. The full variable domain, in which reference TRBV5-1 and TRBJ2-3 provide the parts outside the CDR3, is KAGVTQTPRYLIKTRGQQVTLSCSPISGHRSVSWYQQTPGQGLQFLFEYFSETQRNKGNFPGRFSGRQFSNSRSEMNVSTLELGDSALYLCASSSIERGSDTQYFGPGTRLTVL.